Given below is one T cell receptor (beta chain) in context. J gave up 1 base and V 5 bases, and 7 bases lay outside the gene matches. Germline assignment: CDR1 PRHDT and CDR2 FYEKMQ (reference sequence). The CDR3 consists of 15 residues. The sample belongs to a study of OX40 agonist ivuxolimab in advanced cancers. The overall study: The patients got ivuxolimab, which is an agonistic anti-OX40 (CD134) antibody.

TCRdb keeps only in-frame clones here, not all; method: immunoSEQ multiplex PCR. The repertoire holds over 65,000 clones, roughly 90% seen once, with approximately 11% in the top ten. The receptor comes from an adult with an advanced solid tumor such as melanoma, head and neck, liver or kidney cancer. Material: CD4+ or CD8+ T cells sorted from blood, obtained in a trial of the OX40 agonist ivuxolimab. This chain joins TRBV13 and TRBJ2-5; 7 nucleotides line up with TRBD2. The DNA of the CDR3 is TGTGCCAGCAGCCCGGAGCGGGGCCCCCAAGAGACCCAGTACTTC. This translates into CASSPERGPQETQYF.